This T cell receptor beta chain stems from a study of blood T cell repertoires in COVID-19. The assay was immunoSEQ multiplex PCR, and TCRdb's table has in-frame clones only and misses some. Among approximately 90,000 clones, around four fifths were seen once, and the ten largest hold 3.4%. The sample was peripheral blood. This clonotype was obtained from a man in his fifties with acute or convalescent COVID-19.

The CDR3 is CASSYQVEGTQYF. The CDR3 DNA is TGTGCCAGCAGTTATCAGGTGGAGGGGACGCAGTATTTT. This chain links TRBV6-6 with TRBJ2-3; a possible D gene is TRBD2 (6 bases). The CDR3 is made up of 13 amino acids. The germline gives CDR1 MNHNY, CDR2 SVGAGI (reference sequence). The V gene lost 3 bases and the J gene lost 9 bases, with 13 bases spanning the gap.